The rows below give T cell receptor beta chains drawn from one sample of a study of T cell repertoires in cytomegalovirus infection. MiXCR, applied by TCRdb to the reads, yields one record per CDR3 protein. The data contain about 180,000 distinct CDR3 sequences, approximately 15% of them singletons. Specimen: PBMCs. These receptors originate from a human donor in good health (CMV status not recorded). Some clones in this sample may be carry-over from other donors' samples. CDR3s include the opening cysteine and the closing phenylalanine or tryptophan. The D gene is left open where the match is weak. The size entry is marked missing in some rows and otherwise reads once, few, many or a size class.

D gene	V gene	J gene	clone size	CDR3 DNA	CDR3 protein
NA	TRBV4-1	TRBJ2-7	many	TGCGCCAGCAGCCAAGATCCTGGGGGCACTCATAGGGAGCAGTACTTC	CASSQDPGGTHREQYF
NA	TRBV9	TRBJ1-2	once	TGTGCCAGCAGCGTAGAAGGCAGCTCTAACTATGGCTACACCTTC	CASSVEGSSNYGYTF
NA	TRBV7-2	TRBJ2-7	NA	TGTGCCAGCAGCCCCAGGGGGGGGGGCTACGAGCAGTACTTC	CASSPRGGGYEQYF
TRBD2	TRBV5-4	TRBJ2-1	NA	TGTGCCAGCAGCTTTGGAGCGGGAGCTAACAATGAGCAGTTCTTC	CASSFGAGANNEQFF
NA	TRBV7-2	TRBJ2-1	many	TGTGCCAGCAGCCCCTCGGGATGGGGCGATGAGCAGTTCTTC	CASSPSGWGDEQFF
NA	TRBV4-1	TRBJ2-1	many	TGCGCCAGCAGCCTTCTCGGGAGTGCCTACAATGAGCAGTTCTTC	CASSLLGSAYNEQFF
NA	TRBV23-1	TRBJ2-2	few	TGCGCCAGCAGTCAACGTAAGGGATCGTACACCGGGGAGCTGTTTTTT	CASSQRKGSYTGELFF
NA	TRBV7-2	TRBJ2-4	many	TGTGCCAGCAGCTCCCTCGTATTAGCCAAAAACATTCAGTACTTC	CASSSLVLAKNIQYF
NA	TRBV29-1	TRBJ1-2	NA	TGCAGCGTTGAGAGTGGGTCGTATGGCTACACCTTC	CSVESGSYGYTF
NA	TRBV23-1	TRBJ2-3	few	TGCGCCAGCAGTCGGCACAGCCTAAAAGACACGCAGTATTTT	CASSRHSLKDTQYF
NA	TRBV14	TRBJ2-1	NA	TGTGCCAGCAGCCAAGAAGAGTACTACAATGAGCAGTTCTTC	CASSQEEYYNEQFF
NA	TRBV6-5	TRBJ1-2	few	TGTGCCAGCAGTTATACAGGGTCCGGCTACACCTTC	CASSYTGSGYTF
NA	TRBV9	TRBJ2-7	few	TGTGCCAGCAGCGTAGTGGACGAGCAGTACTTC	CASSVVDEQYF
NA	TRBV7-9	TRBJ2-7	NA	TGTGCCAGCAGCTTAGAATGGGGGAGAGGGTCCTACGAGCAGTACTTC	CASSLEWGRGSYEQYF
TRBD1	TRBV29-1	TRBJ2-7	NA	TGCAGCGTTGGGGGACAGGGTTACGAGCAGTACTTC	CSVGGQGYEQYF
NA	TRBV7-9	TRBJ2-2	NA	TGTGCCAGCAGCTCCCAAGGGGGACTACACCGGGGAGAGGTGTTTTTT	CASSSQGGLHRGEVFF
TRBD2	TRBV7-2	TRBJ2-1	many	TGTGCCAGCAGCTCTAGCGGGAGGACCTACAATGAGCAGTTCTTC	CASSSSGRTYNEQFF
NA	TRBV29-1	TRBJ1-2	NA	TGCAGCGTTCCCTCGAGAGGGTACGGCTACACCTTC	CSVPSRGYGYTF
TRBD2	TRBV2	TRBJ2-7	NA	TGTGCCAGCAGTGACCAAACCAGCGGGAGGGCCGGCGAGCAGTACTTC	CASSDQTSGRAGEQYF
TRBD1	TRBV5-1	TRBJ1-2	few	TGCGCCAGCAGCTTGGACGGGACAGGGTTTGGCTACACCTTC	CASSLDGTGFGYTF
TRBD1	TRBV7-2	TRBJ1-1	many	TGTGCCAGCAGCTCGCGGACAGGGGAGGGGACTGAAGCTTTCTTT	CASSSRTGEGTEAFF
NA	TRBV5-4	TRBJ2-7	many	TGTGCCAGCAGGTCAGCAGCGGGTTACGAGCAGTACTTC	CASRSAAGYEQYF
NA	TRBV5-1	TRBJ2-7	few	TGCGCCAGCAGCTTGGGCCAGGGGCCTCGGACCACCAGTGAAGAGTACTTC	CASSLGQGPRTTSEEYF
NA	TRBV25-1	TRBJ2-7	many	TGTGCCAGCAGTTTAGCATTGGGGAACTCCTACGAGCAGTACTTC	CASSLALGNSYEQYF
TRBD2	TRBV7-8	TRBJ2-6	many	TGTGCCAGCAGCTTAGCGCCCGGACTAGCGGTCTCTGGGGCCAACGTCCTGACTTTC	CASSLAPGLAVSGANVLTF
NA	TRBV7-6	TRBJ1-1	many	TGTGCCAGCAGCTTAGCGGGCCTACAGAACACTGAAGCTTTCTTT	CASSLAGLQNTEAFF
NA	TRBV12-3/TRBV12-4	TRBJ1-5	once	TGTGCCAGCAGTTTAGGACAGAGCGGCAATCAGCCCCAGCATTTT	CASSLGQSGNQPQHF
TRBD1	TRBV29-1	TRBJ2-3	NA	TGCAGCGTTGAGGGGGACAGGGGCGGCACAGATACGCAGTATTTT	CSVEGDRGGTDTQYF
TRBD2	TRBV7-8	TRBJ2-1	many	TGTGCCAGCAGCCCAGAACTAAGGAGCGGGAGAAGCATCGGAGCGTTCTTC	CASSPELRSGRSIGAFF
TRBD1	TRBV5-1	TRBJ2-7	NA	TGCGCCAGCAGCTTCCGACAGGGGTCCTACGAGCAGTACTTC	CASSFRQGSYEQYF
NA	TRBV20-1	TRBJ1-5	many	TGCAGTGCTAGAGATCTGGGGATGTATAGCAATCAGCCCCAGCATTTT	CSARDLGMYSNQPQHF
TRBD2	TRBV19	TRBJ2-3	many	TGTGCCAGTAGTATCTCAGGACTAGCGGGGCGAGCAGATACGCAGTATTTT	CASSISGLAGRADTQYF
NA	TRBV7-2	TRBJ1-2	many	TGTGCCAGCAGCTTGGACAGCCCCTATGGCTACACCTTC	CASSLDSPYGYTF
TRBD2	TRBV6-2/TRBV6-3	TRBJ2-7	NA	TGTGCCAGCAGTTACGAGAGCGGGAGAGACTACGAGCAGTACTTC	CASSYESGRDYEQYF
NA	TRBV27	TRBJ1-2	many	NA	CASSSSTLGGYTF
NA	TRBV5-1	TRBJ2-1	NA	TGCGCCAGCAACGACAGGACACCTATGGATGAGCAGTTCTTC	CASNDRTPMDEQFF
TRBD2	TRBV5-1	TRBJ2-1	few	TGCGCCAGCAGCGAGAGCGGGGGCCTTGAGAATGAGCAGTTCTTC	CASSESGGLENEQFF
TRBD1	TRBV20-1	TRBJ2-3	NA	TGCAGTGCTAGGGGACAGGGGTCCGCGGGAGATACGCAGTATTTT	CSARGQGSAGDTQYF
NA	TRBV7-8	TRBJ2-7	many	TGTGCCAGCAGCTTAGCTGGGCCCCTTAGATACGAGCAGTACTTC	CASSLAGPLRYEQYF
TRBD2	TRBV10-2	TRBJ2-1	NA	TGCGCCAGCAGTGAGGCTCTAGCGGGTTTCTACAATGAGCAGTTCTTC	CASSEALAGFYNEQFF
TRBD1	TRBV6-2/TRBV6-3	TRBJ2-1	NA	TGTGCCAGCAGTTACGCCGGGACAGGGGGCCTAACCTCTTACAATGAGCAGTTCTTC	CASSYAGTGGLTSYNEQFF
TRBD2	TRBV20-1	TRBJ2-5	few	TGCAGTGCTGGGAGGACTAGCGGGAAAGAGACCCAGTACTTC	CSAGRTSGKETQYF
TRBD1	TRBV29-1	TRBJ2-7	NA	TGCAGCGTGTTCTCCCTGGACAGGGGGCTTTACGAGCAGTACTTC	CSVFSLDRGLYEQYF
NA	TRBV27	TRBJ1-2	NA	TGTGCCAGCAAGGTCGAGGGGGACTATGGCTACACCTTC	CASKVEGDYGYTF
NA	TRBV28	TRBJ2-1	many	TGTGCCAGCAGGGGTGGTGGGAGTGGTTACAATGAGCAGTTCTTC	CASRGGGSGYNEQFF
NA	TRBV9	TRBJ2-3	NA	TGTGCCAGCAGCGTGTATGGTGGGCAGGGGTTGGATACGCAGTATTTT	CASSVYGGQGLDTQYF
TRBD2	TRBV7-2	TRBJ2-5	many	TGTGCCAGCAGCTCCCGTCAGGGGCGGGGGGGCCAAGAGACCCAGTACTTC	CASSSRQGRGGQETQYF
NA	TRBV18	TRBJ2-5	NA	TGTGCCAGCCACACGGGACTTTCAGAGACCCAGTACTTC	CASHTGLSETQYF
TRBD2	TRBV7-8	TRBJ2-3	many	TGTGCCAGCAGCTCATGGACTAGCGGGCTTGAGACAGATACGCAGTATTTT	CASSSWTSGLETDTQYF
TRBD1	TRBV6-2/TRBV6-3	TRBJ1-1	many	TGTGCCAGCAGTCACAGGGGGAACACTGAAGCTTTCTTT	CASSHRGNTEAFF
TRBD2	TRBV6-2/TRBV6-3	TRBJ2-7	NA	TGTGCCAGCTCGGCGGGGGGCGACGAGCAGTACTTC	CASSAGGDEQYF
NA	TRBV18	TRBJ1-1	few	TGTGCCAGCTCACGTACAGGAACGGACACTGAAGCTTTCTTT	CASSRTGTDTEAFF
NA	TRBV7-2	TRBJ2-1	many	TGTGCCAGCAGCTCCGGGGTTCAGGGGCAGTTCTTC	CASSSGVQGQFF
TRBD2	TRBV20-1	TRBJ2-1	NA	TGCAGTGCTATCAAGTTAGCGGGGGCTAGCTCCTACAATGAGCAGTTCTTC	CSAIKLAGASSYNEQFF
NA	TRBV5-1	TRBJ2-7	few	TGCGCCAGCAGCTTGGCCGGGCAGGAGCAGTACTTC	CASSLAGQEQYF
NA	TRBV7-2	TRBJ1-2	many	TGTGCCAGCAGCTTAGCTCCGGGACAACTTAACTATGGCTACACCTTC	CASSLAPGQLNYGYTF
NA	TRBV12-3/TRBV12-4	TRBJ1-1	many	TGTGCCAGCCGAGACCGGGGGGCGGCGATGAACACTGAAGCTTTCTTT	CASRDRGAAMNTEAFF
TRBD1	TRBV14	TRBJ2-5	NA	TGTGCCAGCAGCCAAGATCGGACAGGGGCAGAGACCCAGTACTTC	CASSQDRTGAETQYF
NA	TRBV29-1	TRBJ1-5	NA	TGCAGCGTTGCTGACAAGTATAGCAATCAGCCCCAGCATTTT	CSVADKYSNQPQHF
TRBD2	TRBV9	TRBJ2-2	many	TGTGCCAGCAGCGTAGCAGCGGGGGGGACGATCGGGGAGCTGTTTTTT	CASSVAAGGTIGELFF